The 31 T cell receptor beta chains reported below all come from one sample, sequenced in a study of cytomegalovirus exposure and HLA in healthy donors. It was with 60 Vbeta and 13 Jbeta primers that the PCR ran. The protocol was immunoSEQ multiplex PCR, while the TCRdb copy is restricted to in-frame clones and leaves out a portion. The sample lists under 200,000 clones, about three quarters occurring once. The sample consisted of PBMCs. The receptors shown here come from a woman aged 45 to 65 in good health and CMV-seropositive.

The V gene is TRBV7-2, the J gene TRBJ1-2; TRBD1 matches 9 bases. This CDR3 has 14 amino acids. The germline gives CDR1 SGHTA, CDR2 FQGNSA. V gave up 1 base and J gave up 5 bases; unmatched junction bases: 2. CDR3 nucleotide sequence: TGTGCCAGCAGCTTAGACAGGGGGCCTTATGGCTACACCTTC. Its translation: CASSLDRGPYGYTF.

The chain uses TRBV4-3 and TRBJ2-7; 9 nucleotides agree with TRBD1. J lost 7 bases, V lost 0 bases, and 4 bases had no gene match. The CDR3 covers 14 residues. The germline V gene encodes CDR1 LGHNA and CDR2 YSLEER. The CDR3 coding sequence is TGCGCCAGCAGCCAAGATCTGACAGGGGGTGAGCAGTACTTC. It encodes CASSQDLTGGEQYF.

The chain couples TRBV6-5 to TRBJ1-1, with a weak D call TRBD1 (5 bases). The V end was cut by 4 bases, the J end by 2 bases, with 11 bases between. The CDR3 runs to 14 residues. CDR1 is MNHEY, CDR2 SVGAGI, per germline. CDR3 loop: CASSLEGRNTEAFF. The CDR3 coding sequence is TGTGCCAGCAGTTTGGAGGGGCGAAACACTGAAGCTTTCTTT.

This rearrangement joins TRBV19 to TRBJ1-1; D is perhaps TRBD1 (6 bases). The germline gives CDR1 LNHDA, CDR2 SQIVND (reference sequence). The CDR3 totals 16 residues. The ends were cut back, 3 bases at V and 4 bases at J, with 18 bases in the middle. The CDR3 reads CASSIGSGGGGTEAFF. The DNA for the CDR3 is TGTGCCAGTAGTATTGGTTCGGGGGGCGGGGGCACTGAAGCTTTCTTT.

The chain uses TRBV5-1 and TRBJ2-7; 10 nucleotides agree with TRBD1. The CDR3 is made up of 14 amino acids. After removal of 4 bases from V and 2 bases from J, the junction contained 3 bases not matched to a gene. Germline-derived CDR1 and CDR2 are SGHRS and YFSETQ. CDR3 loop: CASSADRGPYEQYF. The DNA for the CDR3 is TGCGCCAGCAGCGCCGACAGGGGGCCCTACGAGCAGTACTTC. The variable domain in full, completed from reference TRBV5-1 and TRBJ2-7, reads KAGVTQTPRYLIKTRGQQVTLSCSPISGHRSVSWYQQTPGQGLQFLFEYFSETQRNKGNFPGRFSGRQFSNSRSEMNVSTLELGDSALYLCASSADRGPYEQYFGPGTRLTVT.

This chain's CDR3 is CAWTRGGKGYEQYF. The CDR3 DNA is TGTGCCTGGACGCGGGGAGGCAAGGGCTACGAGCAGTACTTC. The chain carries TRBV30 and TRBJ2-7, with a weak D call TRBD2 (6 bases). Germline CDR1 reads GTSNPN; CDR2 reads SVGIG (reference sequence). V was cut by 4 bases and J by 3 bases, with 16 bases left in between. CDR3 size: 14 residues. The variable domain in full, with the rest retrieved from reference TRBV30 and TRBJ2-7, is SQTIHQWPATLVQPVGSPLSLECTVEGTSNPNLYWYRQAAGRGLQLLFYSVGIGQISSEVPQNLSASRPQDRQFILSSKKLLLSDSGFYLCAWTRGGKGYEQYFGPGTRLTVT.

The gene calls are TRBV5-1 and TRBJ1-5; possibly TRBD1 for D (5 bases). Germline CDR1 reads SGHRS; CDR2 reads YFSETQ. V lost 4 bases and J 4 bases, leaving 9 bases between the germline ends. The length of the CDR3 is 13 residues. The CDR3 region is CASSPDSNQPQHF. In nucleotides, the CDR3 is TGCGCCAGCAGCCCAGACAGTAATCAGCCCCAGCATTTT.

The V gene is TRBV18, the J gene TRBJ1-4; D is uncertain. The germline CDR1 and CDR2 sequences are KGHSH and LQKENI. This CDR3 contains 15 residues. Trimming removed 3 bases from V and 7 bases from J, with 15 bases in between. CDR3: CASSPSRGEAEKLFF. CDR3 DNA sequence: TGTGCCAGCTCACCTTCCCGGGGTGAGGCTGAAAAACTGTTTTTT.

The chain has TRBV7-2 and TRBJ2-5; 8 nucleotides match TRBD2. The CDR3 loop spans 15 amino acids. CDR1 and CDR2 (germline): SGHTA, FQGNSA. V trimming: 4 bases; J trimming: 1 base; junction bases outside the gene matches: 5. The CDR3 nucleotides are TGTGCCAGCAGCTCCACGCTAGCGGGCCAAGAGACCCAGTACTTC. This sequence encodes CASSSTLAGQETQYF.

There are a few counts of this clone. The chain is built from TRBV5-1 and TRBJ1-1; D is ambiguous. The V gene's germline CDR1 is SGHRS and CDR2 YFSETQ. The CDR3 has 14 residues. With 2 bases removed from V and 0 bases from J, the gap between germline ends came to 8 bases. In DNA, the CDR3 is TGCGCCAGCAGCTTCTACACAGTGAACACTGAAGCTTTCTTT. Amino acid sequence: CASSFYTVNTEAFF.

The chain carries TRBV30 and TRBJ1-4; D is unclear. Trimming took 8 bases from V and 1 from J, leaving 14 bases between them. Germline V gene sequence: CDR1 GTSNPN, CDR2 SVGIG (reference sequence). This CDR3 is built from 14 residues. The CDR3 reads CAGFLDVTNEKLFF. The CDR3 bases are TGTGCCGGCTTCCTAGATGTAACTAATGAAAAACTGTTTTTT.

This rearrangement joins TRBV6-1 to TRBJ1-1; a weak D match, TRBD1 (5 bases). CDR3 length: 13 amino acids. V dropped 5 bases and J dropped 6 bases, with 13 bases sitting between them. Germline-derived CDR1 and CDR2 are MNHNS and SASEGT. The CDR3 DNA is TGTGCCAGCAGTAGGGACCGGGAGGCTGAAGCTTTCTTT. Translating it yields CASSRDREAEAFF.

This sequence joins TRBV4-3 and TRBJ1-6; 7 positions match TRBD1. Per germline, CDR1 LGHNA and CDR2 YSLEER. The V and J ends lost 1 base and 7 bases, in that order; junction bases with no gene match: 4. CDR3 size: 15 residues. In DNA form, the CDR3 reads TGCGCCAGCAGCCAAGTCGGGACAGCCAATTCACCCCTCCACTTT. Translating gives CASSQVGTANSPLHF.

CDR3 nucleotides: TGTGCCAGCAGCTTAGCATTGGGCTTCTTCTTT. Residues: CASSLALGFFF. The chain carries TRBV7-2 and TRBJ1-1; unclear D gene. Trimming cost V 0 bases and J 14 bases, with 10 bases left between them. Germline V lookup: CDR1 SGHTA, CDR2 FQGNSA. The CDR3 length is 11 residues.

This clone turned up a few times. Other nucleotide sequences in the sample specify the same CDR3. The gene calls are TRBV11-2 and TRBJ2-7; tentatively, D is TRBD1 (6 bases). Between the trimmed V and J ends, which lost 0 bases and 3 bases, there was a span of 6 bases. The germline V gene has CDR1 SGHAT and CDR2 FQNNGV. This CDR3 region has 13 residues. CDR3 nucleotide sequence: TGTGCCAGCAGCTTAGACAGGGGCTACGAGCAGTACTTC. The encoded protein is CASSLDRGYEQYF.

V is TRBV6-5 and J is TRBJ2-7, with 10 nucleotides matching TRBD1. This CDR3 has 14 residues. J gave up 5 bases and V 4 bases, and 5 bases lay outside the gene matches. CDR1 and CDR2 from the germline V gene are MNHEY and SVGAGI. The CDR3 DNA sequence: TGTGCCAGCAGTTTCGGACAGGGGGACAACGAGCAGTACTTC. This sequence encodes CASSFGQGDNEQYF.

In DNA, the CDR3 is TGTGCCAGCGGACAGCTTACCCTGGGGAGGGGGAACACTGAAGCTTTCTTT. The encoded protein is CASGQLTLGRGNTEAFF. V gene TRBV9 combines with J gene TRBJ1-1, with D possibly being TRBD1 (6 bases). From germline, CDR1 is SGDLS and CDR2 YYNGEE. This CDR3 has 17 residues. Trimming cost V 7 bases and J 1 base, with 23 bases left between them.

The chain is built from TRBV4-3 and TRBJ2-1; possible D gene TRBD1, 5 bases. The V and J ends lost 0 bases and 15 bases respectively, with 15 bases between them. The CDR3 totals 13 residues. Germline V gene lookup returns CDR1 LGHNA and CDR2 YSLEER. CDR3 nucleotides: TGCGCCAGCAGCCAAGATCGCAGATCAAGGGGGTTCTTC. Translation gives CASSQDRRSRGFF.

A few counts support this clone. The chain uses TRBV9 and TRBJ1-2; TRBD1 matches 8 bases. CDR3 length: 14 amino acids. V gave up 0 bases and J gave up 6 bases; unmatched junction bases: 4. The germline V gene has CDR1 SGDLS and CDR2 YYNGEE. CDR3 in amino acids: CASSVEPGGNGYTF. The CDR3 nucleotides read TGTGCCAGCAGCGTAGAGCCAGGGGGCAATGGCTACACCTTC.

J is TRBJ2-1 and V is TRBV28; TRBD2 matches 10 bases. The germline CDR1 and CDR2 sequences are MDHEN and SYDVKM. The CDR3 consists of 15 residues. V gave up 7 bases and J gave up 2 bases; unmatched junction bases: 5. CDR3 amino acids: CASTRAGGPYNEQFF. The CDR3 coding sequence is TGTGCCAGCACCCGAGCGGGAGGGCCCTACAATGAGCAGTTCTTC. Full variable domain (missing parts from reference TRBV28 and TRBJ2-1): DVKVTQSSRYLVKRTGEKVFLECVQDMDHENMFWYRQDPGLGLRLIYFSYDVKMKEKGDIPEGYSVSREKKERFSLILESASTNQTSMYLCASTRAGGPYNEQFFGPGTRLTVL.

The CDR3 bases are TGTGCCAGCAATGGGTTAACAGAGAGCTACACCTTC. This sequence encodes CASNGLTESYTF. V and J are TRBV2 and TRBJ1-2; no reliable D call. This CDR3 is built from 12 residues. Trimming took off 7 bases at V and 9 bases at J, with 15 bases between the two ends. Germline V lookup: CDR1 SNHLY, CDR2 FYNNEI.

The count of this clone is one. This sequence joins TRBV4-2 and TRBJ1-2; 7 nucleotides align to TRBD1. After removal of 3 bases from V and 6 bases from J, the junction contained 4 bases not matched to a gene. Germline loops: CDR1 LGHNA, CDR2 YNFKEQ. This CDR3 is 13 amino acids long. The CDR3: CASSHRQGDGYTF. Written as DNA, the CDR3 is TGTGCCAGCAGCCACAGACAGGGCGATGGCTACACCTTC.

V is TRBV5-1 and J is TRBJ2-3, with 8 bases lining up with TRBD1. The CDR3 spans 13 residues. Unmatched junction bases numbered 3, after V lost 4 bases and J lost 5 bases. The germline V gene encodes CDR1 SGHRS and CDR2 YFSETQ. CDR3 protein: CASSGQGVDTQYF. CDR3 DNA: TGCGCCAGCAGCGGACAGGGTGTAGATACGCAGTATTTT.

In this sample, this clone turned up a few times. The chain couples TRBV27 to TRBJ2-7; D is undetermined. CDR3 length: 16 amino acids. V lost 5 bases and J 4 bases, leaving 21 bases between the germline ends. The germline V gene has CDR1 MNHEY and CDR2 SMNVEV (reference sequence). The CDR3 reads CASSPPGPRLFYEQYF. Here the CDR3 DNA reads TGTGCCAGCAGTCCGCCTGGGCCACGGCTATTTTACGAGCAGTACTTC.

CDR3 sequence (DNA): TGTGCCAGCAGCCCAGACCCCGGGACAGCTAATGAAAAACTGTTTTTT. Its translation: CASSPDPGTANEKLFF. The chain couples TRBV5-4 to TRBJ1-4; TRBD1 aligns across 7 bases. CDR3 length: 16 amino acids. Germline CDR1 reads SGHNT; CDR2 reads YYREEE (reference sequence). The ends lost 4 bases at V and 3 bases at J; junction bases unmatched: 9.

The chain is built from TRBV6-5 and TRBJ1-4, with 7 bases fitting TRBD1. The CDR3 runs to 16 residues. Germline CDR1 reads MNHEY; CDR2 reads SVGAGI. After removal of 0 bases from V and 4 bases from J, the junction contained 5 bases not matched to a gene. The CDR3 coding sequence is TGTGCCAGCAGTTACTCTTACAGGGGAATTAATGAAAAACTGTTTTTT. Its protein is CASSYSYRGINEKLFF.

V and J are TRBV2 and TRBJ2-5, with 7 bases identical to TRBD1. V trimming: 8 bases; J trimming: 2 bases; junction bases outside the gene matches: 8. This CDR3 comprises 14 residues. CDR1 is SNHLY and CDR2 is FYNNEI in the germline V gene. The CDR3 DNA reads TGTGCCAGCCGAAATCCGGGACAGCAAGAGACCCAGTACTTC. Its translation: CASRNPGQQETQYF.

This chain links TRBV29-1 with TRBJ2-7; the D gene is possibly TRBD2 (5 bases). Between the trimmed V and J ends, which lost 1 base and 5 bases, there was a span of 12 bases. CDR1 is SQVTM, CDR2 ANQGSEA, per germline. The CDR3 consists of 13 residues. CDR3 loop: CSVEVGAGDEQYF. The DNA for the CDR3 is TGCAGCGTTGAAGTCGGTGCCGGGGACGAGCAGTACTTC.

The chain uses TRBV4-3 and TRBJ2-5; 10 bases fit TRBD1. The V gene end was trimmed by 3 bases and the J gene end by 4 bases; junction bases not matched to a gene: 8. The germline V gene encodes CDR1 LGHNA and CDR2 YSLEER. The CDR3 is 16 residues long. The DNA of the CDR3 is TGCGCCAGCAGCCAGACCCCGGACAGGGGGATAGAGACCCAGTACTTC. Protein sequence: CASSQTPDRGIETQYF.

This chain joins TRBV11-2 and TRBJ2-1; TRBD2 is a possible D gene (6 bases). Germline lookup yields CDR1 SGHAT and CDR2 FQNNGV. The length of the CDR3 is 16 residues. Trimming removed 1 base at V and 4 bases at J, with 14 bases between. CDR3 sequence reads: CASSLGGSGLYNEQFF. Here the CDR3 DNA reads TGTGCCAGCAGCTTAGGGGGTAGCGGTTTATACAATGAGCAGTTCTTC.

This clone was seen once. Relative to the germline gene, one junction end is altered; a read error may explain this. Other DNA sequences within the sample encode an identical CDR3. The rearrangement links TRBV5-1 to TRBJ2-7, with D perhaps TRBD2 (5 bases). Per germline, CDR1 SGHRS and CDR2 YFSETQ. This CDR3 is 15 amino acids long. The CDR3 DNA follows: TGCGCCAGCACGCTAGGAGGACTCGGGTCCTACGAGCAATACTTC. This encodes CASTLGGLGSYEQYF.